These 20 T cell receptor beta chains were all obtained from the same sample, sequenced in a study of OX40 agonist ivuxolimab in advanced cancers. The assay was immunoSEQ multiplex PCR, and TCRdb's table has in-frame clones only and misses some. Of 20,000 to 25,000 clones listed, 65% to 80% are singletons. The source was CD4+ or CD8+ T cells sorted from blood, collected in a trial of the OX40 agonist ivuxolimab. All receptors derive from an adult with an advanced solid tumor such as melanoma, head and neck, liver or kidney cancer.

A few counts support this clone. The V gene is TRBV9, the J gene TRBJ1-2; tentatively, D is TRBD1 (6 bases). The germline gives CDR1 SGDLS, CDR2 YYNGEE. CDR3 length: 15 amino acids. Trimming cost V 0 bases and J 1 base, with 10 bases left between them. The CDR3 spells CASSVVTGLNYGYTF. The CDR3 DNA sequence: TGTGCCAGCAGCGTAGTAACAGGGCTTAACTATGGCTACACCTTC.

The chain uses TRBV2 and TRBJ1-5; D is perhaps TRBD1 (6 bases). This CDR3 has 15 residues. The germline V and J ends were trimmed by 3 bases and 3 bases, with 12 bases remaining between them. Per the germline V gene, CDR1 is SNHLY and CDR2 is FYNNEI. The CDR3 reads CASSDSGGINQPQHF. The CDR3, as DNA: TGTGCCAGCAGTGATAGCGGGGGCATCAATCAGCCCCAGCATTTT.

This chain links TRBV7-6 with TRBJ2-1; 12 positions match TRBD2. V gave up 1 base and J gave up 5 bases; unmatched junction bases: 9. The CDR3 consists of 18 residues. The germline V gene encodes CDR1 SGHVS and CDR2 FNYEAQ. The CDR3: CASSLEGPGLAGHNEQFF. The CDR3 DNA is TGTGCCAGCAGCTTAGAGGGTCCCGGACTAGCGGGGCACAATGAGCAGTTCTTC.

The V gene is TRBV7-8, the J gene TRBJ2-7; 9 nucleotides align to TRBD1. The V segment lost 5 bases and the J segment 5 bases; nucleotides outside the gene matches: 7. The CDR3 sequence is 14 residues long. Germline lookup yields CDR1 SGHVS and CDR2 FQNEAQ. The CDR3 protein is CASSPGTGFDEQYF. The CDR3 DNA reads as TGTGCCAGCAGCCCCGGGACAGGGTTCGACGAGCAGTACTTC.

This chain connects TRBV5-6 to TRBJ1-2, with D unresolved. The CDR3 runs 16 residues. Germline V gene lookup returns CDR1 SGHDT and CDR2 YYEEEE. Trimming took off 4 bases at V and 3 bases at J, with 19 bases between the two ends. The CDR3 DNA sequence: TGTGCCAGCAGCCCGGGTGGTGTCTTCGGGGACTATGGCTACACCTTC. It is translated as CASSPGGVFGDYGYTF.

The chain recombines TRBV5-6 with TRBJ2-7; 8 bases match TRBD1. V gave up 0 bases and J gave up 1 base; unmatched junction bases: 9. CDR1 and CDR2 (germline): SGHDT, YYEEEE. This CDR3 is 17 amino acids long. CDR3 in amino acids: CASSLEDRGFRSYEQYF. CDR3 in DNA: TGTGCCAGCAGCTTGGAAGACAGGGGATTCCGGTCCTACGAGCAGTACTTC.

The chain is built from TRBV19 and TRBJ2-4; D unresolved. V lost 5 bases to trimming and J lost 4 bases, with 15 bases between them. CDR1 LNHDA and CDR2 SQIVND come from the germline V gene (reference sequence). This CDR3 has 15 amino acids. The CDR3 DNA reads as TGTGCCAGTAGTGACCTAGGAACTATGAAAAACATTCAGTACTTC. This gives the protein CASSDLGTMKNIQYF.

Only one count was recorded for this clone. The chain combines TRBV27 with TRBJ2-3; no clear D gene. Trimming left V 4 bases short and J 2 bases short, with 10 bases between. The germline V gene has CDR1 MNHEY and CDR2 SMNVEV (reference sequence). The CDR3 extends over 14 amino acids. Here the CDR3 DNA reads TGTGCCAGCAGTTCCGTATACGCCACAGATACGCAGTATTTT. This sequence encodes CASSSVYATDTQYF.

Comment on this clone: Additional DNA sequences in this sample encode the identical CDR3. V and J are TRBV9 and TRBJ2-3, with D perhaps TRBD2 (7 bases). V was shortened by 3 bases and J by 4 bases, with 12 bases between the two germline ends. The CDR3 sequence is 14 residues long. Germline V gives CDR1 SGDLS, CDR2 YYNGEE. CDR3 residues: CASSAGGGPDTQYF. Here the CDR3 DNA reads TGTGCCAGCAGCGCTGGGGGGGGCCCAGATACGCAGTATTTT.

The chain is built from TRBV27 and TRBJ1-2; TRBD1 might be the D (5 bases). This CDR3 is built from 15 residues. Germline assignment: CDR1 MNHEY and CDR2 SMNVEV (reference sequence). Trimming shortened V by 5 bases and J by 6 bases, and 19 bases separated the two germline ends. The CDR3 bases are TGTGCCAGCAGTCCAGACAGTTCCTGGGACCATGGCTACACCTTC. Its translation: CASSPDSSWDHGYTF.

The V gene is TRBV7-3, the J gene TRBJ2-2, with D hard to call. V was clipped by 5 bases and J by 5 bases, with 9 bases between them. This CDR3 has 13 amino acids. Germline V lookup: CDR1 SGHTA, CDR2 FQGTGA. The CDR3 reads CASSPSYTGELFF. Written as DNA, the CDR3 is TGTGCCAGCAGCCCCTCGTATACCGGGGAGCTGTTTTTT.

The chain couples TRBV5-4 to TRBJ2-7; tentatively, D is TRBD1 (5 bases). From germline, CDR1 is SGHNT and CDR2 YYREEE (reference sequence). The germline V and J ends were trimmed by 0 bases and 1 base, with 8 bases remaining between them. The CDR3 loop spans 14 amino acids. The CDR3 sequence is CASSLGGSSYEQYF. The CDR3 nucleotides are TGTGCCAGCAGCTTGGGGGGCAGTTCCTACGAGCAGTACTTC.

The chain combines TRBV7-8 with TRBJ1-2, with a possible D match to TRBD1 (5 bases). Germline-derived CDR1 and CDR2 are SGHVS and FQNEAQ. Trimming stripped 3 bases from V and 6 bases from J, with 17 bases between. CDR3 size: 15 residues. The CDR3 sequence is CASSLAGTPGNGYTF. CDR3 bases: TGTGCCAGCAGCTTGGCCGGGACTCCCGGCAATGGCTACACCTTC.

This chain joins TRBV28 and TRBJ2-7, with 7 bases fitting TRBD1. V lost 8 bases and J lost 2; bases outside the gene matches: 6. The CDR3 spans 13 residues. From germline, CDR1 is MDHEN and CDR2 SYDVKM. DNA of the CDR3: TGTGCCAGCGTGGGACAGATGGCCTACGAGCAGTACTTC. Amino acids: CASVGQMAYEQYF. The full variable domain, in which reference TRBV28 and TRBJ2-7 provide the parts outside the CDR3, is DVKVTQSSRYLVKRTGEKVFLECVQDMDHENMFWYRQDPGLGLRLIYFSYDVKMKEKGDIPEGYSVSREKKERFSLILESASTNQTSMYLCASVGQMAYEQYFGPGTRLTVT.

In this sample, this clone turned up a few times. Within the sample, other DNA sequences also encode this same CDR3. The rearrangement links TRBV5-4 to TRBJ2-7; perhaps D is TRBD1 or TRBD2 (5 bases each). The V gene's germline CDR1 is SGHNT and CDR2 YYREEE (reference sequence). The CDR3 totals 12 residues. V was clipped by 4 bases and J by 4 bases, with 9 bases between them. CDR3 nucleotides: TGTGCCAGCAGCCTCGGGACGTACGAGCAGTACTTC. Translating it yields CASSLGTYEQYF.

The V and J genes are TRBV4-3 and TRBJ2-3, with 7 positions matching TRBD2. This CDR3 has 15 amino acids. CDR1 is LGHNA, CDR2 YSLEER, per germline. V gave up 3 bases and J gave up 7 bases; unmatched junction bases: 10. CDR3 coding DNA: TGCGCCAGCAGCCAGGTCCGGGGGGTCGGTTATACGCAGTATTTT. This translates into CASSQVRGVGYTQYF.

The V gene is TRBV19, the J gene TRBJ2-5; no reliable D call. There are 13 residues in the CDR3. The germline V gene encodes CDR1 LNHDA and CDR2 SQIVND (reference sequence). The germline V and J ends were trimmed by 0 bases and 0 bases, with 2 bases remaining between them. The CDR3 DNA reads TGTGCCAGTAGTATAGATTACCAAGAGACCCAGTACTTC. Encoded protein: CASSIDYQETQYF.

The chain joins TRBV4-1 to TRBJ2-7; D ambiguous. This CDR3 is built from 16 residues. Germline lookup yields CDR1 MGHRA and CDR2 YSYEKL. Trimming stripped 0 bases from V and 0 bases from J, with 12 bases between. The CDR3 DNA reads TGCGCCAGCAGCCAAGATATTCGCCAGGACTCCTACGAGCAGTACTTC. The encoded protein is CASSQDIRQDSYEQYF.

This chain uses TRBV6-9 with TRBJ1-1; 9 positions match TRBD1. V lost 6 bases, J lost 5 bases, and 10 bases stayed unmatched. The CDR3 contains 15 residues. Germline V gives CDR1 MNHGY, CDR2 SVAAGI. The CDR3 DNA is TGTGCCAGCAGACTAACCGGGACAGGGAGGACTGAAGCTTTCTTT. It encodes CASRLTGTGRTEAFF.

The chain links TRBV27 to TRBJ2-7; the D is unclear. The CDR3 runs to 14 residues. CDR1 MNHEY and CDR2 SMNVEV come from the germline V gene (reference sequence). V was clipped by 5 bases and J by 0 bases, with 11 bases between them. The CDR3 DNA reads TGTGCCAGCAGTCCAAGACCCCTCTCCTACGAGCAGTACTTC. Protein: CASSPRPLSYEQYF.